This T cell receptor (beta chain) was captured by sequencing in a study of shared T cell receptors in the human thymus. Only in-frame clones appear in the TCRdb table, and some are missing; sequencing was by immunoSEQ multiplex PCR. The sample lists roughly 560,000 clones, about four fifths seen once, with about 0.012% in the top ten. V was cut by 3 bases and J by 4 bases, with 13 bases left in between. The CDR3 is 14 amino acids. CDR1 SGHDT and CDR2 YYEEEE come from the germline V gene. This sample also appeared in a second study, on human thymus T cells. As that study records: Thymus specimens were resections from corrective heart surgery. Overlap was high between thymic repertoires from unrelated individuals, as reported in related research.

The clonotype originates from a boy under two years old with a congenital heart defect. The sample taken for sequencing was thymocytes. The V and J genes are TRBV5-6 and TRBJ1-2, with D possibly TRBD1 on 5 matching bases. Here the CDR3 reads CASSWRGRAYGYTF. CDR3 bases: TGTGCCAGCAGCTGGAGGGGACGGGCCTATGGCTACACCTTC.